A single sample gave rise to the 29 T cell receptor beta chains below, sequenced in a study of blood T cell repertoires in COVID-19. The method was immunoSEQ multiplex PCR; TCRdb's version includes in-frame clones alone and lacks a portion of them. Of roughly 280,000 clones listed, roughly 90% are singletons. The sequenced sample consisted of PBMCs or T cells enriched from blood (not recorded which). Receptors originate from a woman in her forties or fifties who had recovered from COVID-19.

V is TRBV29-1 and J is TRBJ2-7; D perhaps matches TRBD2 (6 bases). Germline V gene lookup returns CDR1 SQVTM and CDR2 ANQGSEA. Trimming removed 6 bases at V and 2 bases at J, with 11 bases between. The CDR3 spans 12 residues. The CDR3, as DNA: TGCAGCGTCGGTAGCGGTACCTACGAGCAGTACTTC. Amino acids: CSVGSGTYEQYF.

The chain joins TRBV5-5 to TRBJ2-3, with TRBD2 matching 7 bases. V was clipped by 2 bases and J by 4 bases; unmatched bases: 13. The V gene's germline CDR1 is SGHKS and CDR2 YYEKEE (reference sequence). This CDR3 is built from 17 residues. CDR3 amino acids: CASSFIPGLVMADTQYF. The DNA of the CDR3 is TGTGCCAGCAGCTTCATCCCCGGACTAGTGATGGCAGATACGCAGTATTTT.

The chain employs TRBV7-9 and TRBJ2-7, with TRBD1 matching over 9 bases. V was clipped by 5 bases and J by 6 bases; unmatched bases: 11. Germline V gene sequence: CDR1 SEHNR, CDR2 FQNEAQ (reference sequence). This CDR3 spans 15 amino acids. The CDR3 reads CASSVSPGQGSEQYF. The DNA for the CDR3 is TGTGCCAGCAGCGTTTCCCCGGGACAGGGCTCCGAGCAGTACTTC.

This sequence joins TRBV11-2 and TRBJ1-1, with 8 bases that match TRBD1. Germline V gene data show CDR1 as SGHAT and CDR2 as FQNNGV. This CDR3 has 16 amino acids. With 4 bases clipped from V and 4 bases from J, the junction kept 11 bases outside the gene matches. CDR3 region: CASSSPGTGRITEAFF. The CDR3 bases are TGTGCCAGCAGCTCCCCCGGGACAGGACGTATCACTGAAGCTTTCTTT.

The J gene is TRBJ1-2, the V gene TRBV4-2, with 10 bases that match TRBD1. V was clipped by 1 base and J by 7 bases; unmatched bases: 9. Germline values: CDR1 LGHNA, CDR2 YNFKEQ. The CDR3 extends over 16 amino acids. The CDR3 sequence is CASSQGRDRGRGGYTF. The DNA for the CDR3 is TGTGCCAGCAGCCAAGGGAGGGACAGGGGAAGAGGTGGCTACACCTTC.

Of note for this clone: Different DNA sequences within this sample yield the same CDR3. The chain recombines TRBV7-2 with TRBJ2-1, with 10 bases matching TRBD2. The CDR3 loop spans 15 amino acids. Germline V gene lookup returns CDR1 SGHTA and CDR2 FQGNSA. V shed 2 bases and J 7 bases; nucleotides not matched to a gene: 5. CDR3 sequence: CASSLRLAGDNEQFF. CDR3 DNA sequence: TGTGCCAGCAGCTTACGTCTAGCGGGAGATAATGAGCAGTTCTTC.

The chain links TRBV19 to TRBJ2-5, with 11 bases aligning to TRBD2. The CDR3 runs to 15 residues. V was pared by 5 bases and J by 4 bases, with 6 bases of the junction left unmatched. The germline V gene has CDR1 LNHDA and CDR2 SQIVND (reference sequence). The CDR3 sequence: CASSFAGTSGETQYF. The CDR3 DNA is TGTGCCAGTAGTTTTGCCGGGACTAGCGGAGAGACCCAGTACTTC.

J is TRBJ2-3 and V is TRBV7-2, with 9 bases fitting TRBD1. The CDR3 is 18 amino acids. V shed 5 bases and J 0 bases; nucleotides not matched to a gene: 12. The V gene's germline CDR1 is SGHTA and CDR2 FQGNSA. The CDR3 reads CASSERTGVRTSTDTQYF. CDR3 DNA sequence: TGTGCCAGCAGCGAGAGGACAGGGGTCAGAACTAGCACAGATACGCAGTATTTT.

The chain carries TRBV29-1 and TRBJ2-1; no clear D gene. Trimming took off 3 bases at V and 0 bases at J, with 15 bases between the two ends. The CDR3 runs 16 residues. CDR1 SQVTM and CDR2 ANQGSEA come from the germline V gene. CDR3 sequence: CSVETGTAFSYNEQFF. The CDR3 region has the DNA TGCAGCGTTGAGACTGGCACTGCCTTCTCCTACAATGAGCAGTTCTTC.

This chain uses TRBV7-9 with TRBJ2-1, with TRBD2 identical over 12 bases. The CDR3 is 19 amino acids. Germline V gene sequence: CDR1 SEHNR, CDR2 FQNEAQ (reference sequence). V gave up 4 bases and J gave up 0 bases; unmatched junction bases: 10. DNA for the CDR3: TGTGCCAGCAGCTCCCCTGGGCTAGCGGGAGGGAGCTCCTACAATGAGCAGTTCTTC. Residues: CASSSPGLAGGSSYNEQFF.

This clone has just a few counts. The CDR3 region has the DNA TGTGCCAGCAGTGAATGGTTAGCGGGAGGGCTCAATGAGCAGTTCTTC. Its protein product is CASSEWLAGGLNEQFF. The rearrangement uses TRBV6-1 and TRBJ2-1; 11 nucleotides line up with TRBD2. CDR1 MNHNS and CDR2 SASEGT come from the germline V gene. The CDR3 is 16 amino acids. V lost 2 bases, J lost 6 bases, and 6 bases stayed unmatched.

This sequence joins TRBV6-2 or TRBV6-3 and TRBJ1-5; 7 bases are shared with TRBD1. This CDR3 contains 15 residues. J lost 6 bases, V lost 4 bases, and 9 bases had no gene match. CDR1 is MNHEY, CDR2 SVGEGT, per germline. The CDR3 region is CASSLDRDLFQPQHF. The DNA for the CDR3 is TGTGCCAGCAGTTTAGACAGGGACCTGTTTCAGCCCCAGCATTTT.

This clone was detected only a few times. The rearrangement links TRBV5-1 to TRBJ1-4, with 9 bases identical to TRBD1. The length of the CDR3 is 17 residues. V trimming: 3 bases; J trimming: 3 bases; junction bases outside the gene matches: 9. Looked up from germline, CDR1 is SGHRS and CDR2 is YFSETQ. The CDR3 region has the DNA TGCGCCAGCAGCTCCGGGACAGGGAATCGGCCTAATGAAAAACTGTTTTTT. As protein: CASSSGTGNRPNEKLFF.

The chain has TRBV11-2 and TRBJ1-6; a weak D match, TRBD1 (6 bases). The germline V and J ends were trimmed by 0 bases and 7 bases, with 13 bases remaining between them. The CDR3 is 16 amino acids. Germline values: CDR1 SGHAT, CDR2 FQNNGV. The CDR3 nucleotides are TGTGCCAGCAGCTTAGATGTGAGGGGGAGCAATTCACCCCTCCACTTT. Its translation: CASSLDVRGSNSPLHF.

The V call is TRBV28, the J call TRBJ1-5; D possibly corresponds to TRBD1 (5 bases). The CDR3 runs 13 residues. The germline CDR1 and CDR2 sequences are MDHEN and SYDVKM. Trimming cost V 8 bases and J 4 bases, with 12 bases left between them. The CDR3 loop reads CASGAPRNQPQHF. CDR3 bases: TGTGCCAGCGGGGCCCCGAGGAATCAGCCCCAGCATTTT.

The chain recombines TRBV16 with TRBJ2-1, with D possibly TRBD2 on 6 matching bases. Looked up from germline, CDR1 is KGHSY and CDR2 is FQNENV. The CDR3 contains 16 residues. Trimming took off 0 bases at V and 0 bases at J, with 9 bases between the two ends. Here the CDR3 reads CASSQSGGGSYNEQFF. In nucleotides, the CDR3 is TGTGCCAGCAGCCAATCCGGGGGAGGCTCCTACAATGAGCAGTTCTTC.

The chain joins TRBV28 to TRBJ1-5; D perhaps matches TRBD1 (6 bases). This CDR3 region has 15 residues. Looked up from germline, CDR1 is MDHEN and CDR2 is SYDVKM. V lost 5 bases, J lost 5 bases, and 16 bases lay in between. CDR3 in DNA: TGTGCCAGCAGTCCTACACACAGGGCTCATCAGCCCCAGCATTTT. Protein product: CASSPTHRAHQPQHF.

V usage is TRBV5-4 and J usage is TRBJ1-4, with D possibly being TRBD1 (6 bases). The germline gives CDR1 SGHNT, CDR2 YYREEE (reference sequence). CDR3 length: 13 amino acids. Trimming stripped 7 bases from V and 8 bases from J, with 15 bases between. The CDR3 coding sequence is TGTGCCAGCGGACAACAGGGCAAAGAAAAACTGTTTTTT. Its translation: CASGQQGKEKLFF.

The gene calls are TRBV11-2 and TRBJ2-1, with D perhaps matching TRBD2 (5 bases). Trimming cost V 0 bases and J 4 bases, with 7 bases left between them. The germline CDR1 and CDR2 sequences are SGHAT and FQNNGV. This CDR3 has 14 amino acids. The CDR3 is CASSLERTYNEQFF. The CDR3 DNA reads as TGTGCCAGCAGCTTAGAAAGGACTTACAATGAGCAGTTCTTC.

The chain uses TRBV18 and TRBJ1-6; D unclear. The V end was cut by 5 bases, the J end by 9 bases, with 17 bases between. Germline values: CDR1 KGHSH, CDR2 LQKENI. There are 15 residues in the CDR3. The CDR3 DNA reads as TGTGCCAGCTCAGAGGCCCTCCTCGCCGGTTCACCCCTCCACTTT. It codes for CASSEALLAGSPLHF.

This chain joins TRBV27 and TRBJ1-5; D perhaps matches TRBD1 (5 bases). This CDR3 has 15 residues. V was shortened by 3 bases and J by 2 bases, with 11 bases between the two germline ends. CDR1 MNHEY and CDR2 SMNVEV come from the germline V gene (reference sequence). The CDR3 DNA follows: TGTGCCAGCAGTTTGCGGCAGGGTGGCAATCAGCCCCAGCATTTT. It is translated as CASSLRQGGNQPQHF.

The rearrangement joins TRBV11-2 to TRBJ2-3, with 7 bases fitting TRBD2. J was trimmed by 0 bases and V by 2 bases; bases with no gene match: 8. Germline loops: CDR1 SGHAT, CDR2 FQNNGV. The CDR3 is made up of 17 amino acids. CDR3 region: CASSLKEERGSTDTQYF. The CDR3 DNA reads TGTGCCAGCAGCTTAAAGGAGGAGCGGGGTAGCACAGATACGCAGTATTTT. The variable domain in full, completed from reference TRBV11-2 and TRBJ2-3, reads EAGVAQSPRYKIIEKRQSVAFWCNPISGHATLYWYQQILGQGPKLLIQFQNNGVVDDSQLPKDRFSAERLKGVDSTLKIQPAKLEDSAVYLCASSLKEERGSTDTQYFGPGTRLTVL.

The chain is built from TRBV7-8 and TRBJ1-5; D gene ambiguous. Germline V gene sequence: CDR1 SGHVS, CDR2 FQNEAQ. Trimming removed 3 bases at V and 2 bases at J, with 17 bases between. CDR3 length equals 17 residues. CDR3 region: CASSFQRVGVRNQPQHF. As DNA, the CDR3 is TGTGCCAGCAGCTTCCAGCGGGTAGGTGTGCGCAATCAGCCCCAGCATTTT.

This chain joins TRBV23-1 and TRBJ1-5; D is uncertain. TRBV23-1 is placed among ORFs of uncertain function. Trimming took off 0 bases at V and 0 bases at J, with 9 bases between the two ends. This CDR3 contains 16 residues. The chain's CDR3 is CASSQSGAYSNQPQHF. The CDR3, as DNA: TGCGCCAGCAGTCAATCGGGAGCTTATAGCAATCAGCCCCAGCATTTT.

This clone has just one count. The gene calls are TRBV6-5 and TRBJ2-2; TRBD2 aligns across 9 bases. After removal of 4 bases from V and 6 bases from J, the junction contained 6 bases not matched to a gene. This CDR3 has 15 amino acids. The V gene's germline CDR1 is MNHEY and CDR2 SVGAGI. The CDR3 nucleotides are TGTGCCAGCAGTTCGCGGGAGGGCCGTGCCGGGGAGCTGTTTTTT. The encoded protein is CASSSREGRAGELFF.

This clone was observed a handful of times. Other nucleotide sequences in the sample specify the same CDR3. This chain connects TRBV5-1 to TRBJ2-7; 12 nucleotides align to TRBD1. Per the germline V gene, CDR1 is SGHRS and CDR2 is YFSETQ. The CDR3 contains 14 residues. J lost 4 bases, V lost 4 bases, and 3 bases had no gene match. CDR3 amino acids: CASSPGQGAYEQYF. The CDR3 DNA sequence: TGCGCCAGCAGCCCGGGACAGGGGGCTTACGAGCAGTACTTC.

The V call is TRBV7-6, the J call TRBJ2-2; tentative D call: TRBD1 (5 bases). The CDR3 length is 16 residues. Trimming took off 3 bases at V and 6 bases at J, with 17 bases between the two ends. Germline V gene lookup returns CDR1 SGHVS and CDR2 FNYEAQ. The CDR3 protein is CASSFRQPLQPGELFF. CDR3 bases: TGTGCCAGCAGCTTCAGACAGCCCTTACAGCCCGGGGAGCTGTTTTTT.

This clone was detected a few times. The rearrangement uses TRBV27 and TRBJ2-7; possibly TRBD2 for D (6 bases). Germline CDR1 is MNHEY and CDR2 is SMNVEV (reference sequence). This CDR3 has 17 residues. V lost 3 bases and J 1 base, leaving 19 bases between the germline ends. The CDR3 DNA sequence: TGTGCCAGCAGTTTCTACCCCCCACTAGCTGGTTCCTACGAGCAGTACTTC. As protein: CASSFYPPLAGSYEQYF.

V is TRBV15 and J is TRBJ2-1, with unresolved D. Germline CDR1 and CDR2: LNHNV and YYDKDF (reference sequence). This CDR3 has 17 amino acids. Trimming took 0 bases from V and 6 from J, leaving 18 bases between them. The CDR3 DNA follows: TGTGCCACCAGCAGAGATCTTCTCCTAATAAAACCCAATGAGCAGTTCTTC. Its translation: CATSRDLLLIKPNEQFF.